Following are 17 T cell receptor beta chains from one sample sequenced in a study of T cell responses to AZD1222 COVID-19 vaccine. Only in-frame clones appear in the TCRdb table, and some are missing; sequencing was by immunoSEQ multiplex PCR. This sample yields under 110,000 clones, of which around 87% are seen a single time; more than 8.5% belongs to the top ten. The starting material was peripheral blood, obtained 28 days after the second AZD1222 dose. The receptors shown here come from an adult who received the AZD1222 COVID-19 vaccine.

The rearrangement uses TRBV19 and TRBJ2-7; 8 nucleotides agree with TRBD1. The CDR3 is 13 residues long. Losses at the gene ends were 3 bases for V and 3 bases for J; bases not matched to a gene: 1. Germline CDR1 is LNHDA and CDR2 is SQIVND (reference sequence). The CDR3 loop is CASSIGQGYEQYF. The CDR3 DNA sequence: TGTGCCAGTAGTATTGGACAGGGCTACGAGCAGTACTTC. The full variable domain, with the rest looked up from reference TRBV19 and TRBJ2-7, is DGGITQSPKYLFRKEGQNVTLSCEQNLNHDAMYWYRQDPGQGLRLIYYSQIVNDFQKGDIAEGYSVSREKKESFPLTVTSAQKNPTAFYLCASSIGQGYEQYFGPGTRLTVT.

This clone was observed a few times. The chain is built from TRBV30 and TRBJ2-5, with D perhaps TRBD1 (5 bases). Germline V lookup: CDR1 GTSNPN, CDR2 SVGIG (reference sequence). The CDR3 is 13 amino acids. Trimming removed 0 bases from V and 5 bases from J, with 10 bases in between. CDR3 coding DNA: TGTGCCTGGAGTGTCGCCAGGGTGGAGACCCAGTACTTC. It codes for CAWSVARVETQYF.

This clone has more than one count but fewer than ten. The chain couples TRBV5-1 to TRBJ1-3; tentative D call: TRBD1 (6 bases). The CDR3 contains 16 residues. V was trimmed by 4 bases and J by 4 bases, leaving 18 bases between them. The germline gives CDR1 SGHRS, CDR2 YFSETQ. The CDR3 loop reads CASSIGGAELGNTIYF. CDR3 nucleotides: TGCGCCAGCAGCATCGGGGGCGCGGAGCTAGGAAACACCATATATTTT.

The chain joins TRBV12-2 to TRBJ2-7; no DNA check was done on the table's D call, TRBD2. TRBV12-2 is described as a pseudogene. The CDR3 is 17 amino acids. CDR3 sequence: CASRLANQRGQWNEQYF. Written as DNA, the CDR3 is TGTGCAAGTCGCTTAGCGAACCAGCGGGGGCAGTGGAACGAGCAGTACTTC.

The chain is built from TRBV7-9 and TRBJ1-1, with 7 positions matching TRBD1. The CDR3 contains 15 residues. Germline CDR1 reads SEHNR; CDR2 reads FQNEAQ (reference sequence). V gave up 5 bases and J gave up 5 bases; unmatched junction bases: 11. The CDR3 DNA follows: TGTGCCAGCAGCCAGAGACAGGGTGGTTCAACTGAAGCTTTCTTT. Translation: CASSQRQGGSTEAFF.

Details on this clone: The sample contains more than one DNA sequence encoding this CDR3. The chain recombines TRBV18 with TRBJ1-2; no reliable D call. Germline CDR1 is KGHSH and CDR2 is LQKENI. The V end was cut by 3 bases, the J end by 3 bases, with 8 bases between. CDR3 length: 13 residues. CDR3 sequence: CASSPDGDYGYTF. For the CDR3, the DNA is TGTGCCAGCTCACCTGACGGAGACTATGGCTACACCTTC.

Written as DNA, the CDR3 is TGTGCCAGCAGTTCAGGGGGCTGGACTGAAGCTTTCTTT. Amino acid sequence: CASSSGGWTEAFF. J is TRBJ1-1 and V is TRBV28, with 8 positions matching TRBD1. The CDR3 spans 13 residues. J lost 5 bases, V lost 4 bases, and 3 bases had no gene match. Germline V gives CDR1 MDHEN, CDR2 SYDVKM.

The V gene is TRBV19, the J gene TRBJ2-1, with a weak D call TRBD2 (6 bases). Per the germline V gene, CDR1 is LNHDA and CDR2 is SQIVND (reference sequence). V was shortened by 3 bases and J by 7 bases, with 19 bases between the two germline ends. This CDR3 region has 16 residues. In DNA form, the CDR3 reads TGTGCCAGTAGTATGGGGGGTCGCGGCGGGTTGAATGAGCAGTTCTTC. It translates to CASSMGGRGGLNEQFF.

The V and J genes are TRBV27 and TRBJ2-2; 7 bases align to TRBD2. Germline V gene data show CDR1 as MNHEY and CDR2 as SMNVEV (reference sequence). V trimming: 3 bases; J trimming: 7 bases; junction bases outside the gene matches: 2. This CDR3 is built from 13 residues. The CDR3 DNA reads as TGTGCCAGCAGTTTCGGGGGGTACGGGGAGCTGTTTTTT. Translating gives CASSFGGYGELFF.

The chain combines TRBV10-2 with TRBJ2-7; D gene unclear. CDR3 length equals 12 residues. From germline, CDR1 is WSHSY and CDR2 SAAADI. V was trimmed by 4 bases and J by 3 bases, leaving 7 bases between them. In DNA, the CDR3 is TGCGCCAGCAGTGCCGACGGCTACGAGCAGTACTTC. This codes for CASSADGYEQYF.

The genes are TRBV19 and TRBJ2-5; TRBD1 aligns across 7 bases. The CDR3 covers 15 residues. Losses at the gene ends were 2 bases for V and 5 bases for J; bases not matched to a gene: 8. Germline V lookup: CDR1 LNHDA, CDR2 SQIVND (reference sequence). The CDR3 DNA sequence: TGTGCCAGTAGTATATCGACAGGGTTTGGGGAGACCCAGTACTTC. Residues: CASSISTGFGETQYF.

The rearrangement uses TRBV3-1 (or the pseudogene TRBV3-2) and TRBJ2-7, with 8 bases that match TRBD1. The CDR3 consists of 13 residues. Germline V gene sequence: CDR1 LGHDT, CDR2 YNNKEL (reference sequence). V lost 10 bases, J lost 6 bases, and 11 bases stayed unmatched. CDR3 in DNA: TGTGCCACAAGCGCCGACAGGGGATCCGAGCAGTACTTC. It specifies CATSADRGSEQYF.

Only one count was recorded for this clone. The rearrangement uses TRBV9 and TRBJ2-5; D is possibly TRBD2 (5 bases). Trimming stripped 2 bases from V and 3 bases from J, with 8 bases between. The CDR3 is made up of 13 amino acids. Germline V lookup: CDR1 SGDLS, CDR2 YYNGEE. As DNA, the CDR3 is TGTGCCAGCAGCGTCGTCGGGGAAGAGACCCAGTACTTC. Translation: CASSVVGEETQYF.

V gene TRBV29-1 combines with J gene TRBJ2-3, with TRBD2 as a possible D gene (6 bases). This CDR3 contains 13 residues. Germline V CDR1 and CDR2: SQVTM, ANQGSEA. V was cut by 5 bases and J by 0 bases, with 9 bases left in between. The DNA of the CDR3 is TGCAGCGTTTATAGCGGAAGCACAGATACGCAGTATTTT. This encodes CSVYSGSTDTQYF.

The rearrangement links TRBV19 to TRBJ1-5; no clear D gene. The CDR3 sequence is 15 residues long. Germline CDR1 LNHDA, CDR2 SQIVND (reference sequence). The V end was cut by 5 bases, the J end by 1 base, with 12 bases between. Here the CDR3 reads CASSGRILSNQPQHF. The CDR3 region has the DNA TGTGCCAGTAGTGGCCGTATATTGAGCAATCAGCCCCAGCATTTT.

The chain employs TRBV6-5 and TRBJ2-7, with 7 bases fitting TRBD1. In germline, CDR1 is MNHEY, CDR2 SVGAGI. CDR3 length equals 14 residues. V lost 5 bases to trimming and J lost 2 bases; unmatched junction nucleotides: 6. DNA for the CDR3: TGTGCCAGCAGTCTGGGACAGATGACCTACGAGCAGTACTTC. This encodes CASSLGQMTYEQYF.

The genes are TRBV6-5 and TRBJ1-2; D is ambiguous. The germline CDR1 and CDR2 sequences are MNHEY and SVGAGI. Trimming cost V 8 bases and J 2 bases, with 15 bases left between them. This CDR3 has 14 residues. The CDR3 sequence: CASLPPNLNYGYTF. In nucleotides, the CDR3 is TGTGCCAGCCTCCCCCCCAATCTCAACTATGGCTACACCTTC.